Below are 9 T cell receptor beta chains sequenced from a single sample in a study of T cell responses to AZD1222 COVID-19 vaccine. Some clones are missing from TCRdb's copy, which holds only in-frame ones; the method was immunoSEQ multiplex PCR. The sample records over 150,000 clones, roughly nine tenths being singletons. Source: peripheral blood, taken on day 0 of AZD1222 vaccination. All receptors derive from an adult in good health.

The chain uses TRBV12-3 or TRBV12-4 and TRBJ2-2; D remains ambiguous. The CDR3 is made up of 13 amino acids. V lost 0 bases to trimming and J lost 4 bases, with 3 bases between them. CDR3 coding DNA: TGTGCCAGCAGTTTAGCGCCCACCGGGGAGCTGTTTTTT. This codes for CASSLAPTGELFF.

The chain carries TRBV7-8 and TRBJ1-1; no clear D. Germline assignment: CDR1 SGHVS and CDR2 FQNEAQ. V was cut by 1 base and J by 1 base, with 4 bases left in between. This CDR3 contains 13 residues. The CDR3 bases are TGTGCCAGCAGCTTAGATCGGAACACTGAAGCTTTCTTT. This codes for CASSLDRNTEAFF.

The chain joins TRBV25-1 to TRBJ1-1; 8 nucleotides agree with TRBD1. V dropped 8 bases and J dropped 3; count of bases not matched to a gene: 11. The germline CDR1 and CDR2 sequences are MGHDK and SYGVNS. There are 15 residues in the CDR3. CDR3 in amino acids: CASHSGGVLDTEAFF. The CDR3 DNA follows: TGTGCCAGCCACTCAGGGGGCGTACTGGACACTGAAGCTTTCTTT.

The chain couples TRBV30 to TRBJ2-2, with D hard to call. Germline V CDR1 and CDR2: GTSNPN, SVGIG (reference sequence). This CDR3 spans 13 amino acids. V was clipped by 0 bases and J by 7 bases, with 9 bases between them. The CDR3 is CAWSVQRGGELFF. CDR3 coding DNA: TGTGCCTGGAGTGTACAACGTGGCGGGGAGCTGTTTTTT. The entire variable domain, with the rest obtained from reference TRBV30 and TRBJ2-2, is as follows: SQTIHQWPATLVQPVGSPLSLECTVEGTSNPNLYWYRQAAGRGLQLLFYSVGIGQISSEVPQNLSASRPQDRQFILSSKKLLLSDSGFYLCAWSVQRGGELFFGEGSRLTVL.

The rearrangement uses TRBV5-1 and TRBJ2-7, with 8 positions matching TRBD1. Per germline, CDR1 SGHRS and CDR2 YFSETQ. J was trimmed by 3 bases and V by 5 bases; bases with no gene match: 4. This CDR3 comprises 13 residues. The chain's CDR3 is CASSTGGGYEQYF. DNA of the CDR3: TGCGCCAGCAGTACAGGGGGAGGCTACGAGCAGTACTTC.

Remarks on this clone: The junction differs from germline at one of its ends, possibly a read error. The V gene is TRBV9, the J gene TRBJ1-3; tentatively, D is TRBD1 (6 bases). Germline V lookup: CDR1 SGDLS, CDR2 YYNGEE. This CDR3 has 13 amino acids. DNA for the CDR3: TGTGCCAGCAGCGCGGGCGGGGGCTACTTAAGGAATTTT. It specifies CASSAGGGYLRNF.

The V gene is TRBV6-4, the J gene TRBJ2-1; D unclear. Germline V gene data show CDR1 as MRHNA and CDR2 as SNTAGT. Trimming removed 6 bases from V and 8 bases from J, with 14 bases in between. The CDR3 sequence is 13 residues long. The CDR3 region is CASSAATTDEQFF. The CDR3 DNA reads as TGTGCCAGCAGCGCTGCCACCACCGATGAGCAGTTCTTC.

This chain links TRBV7-9 with TRBJ2-7, with D perhaps TRBD2 (5 bases). Germline V gene lookup returns CDR1 SEHNR and CDR2 FQNEAQ (reference sequence). This CDR3 spans 15 amino acids. The V end lost 0 bases, the J end lost 2 bases, and 11 bases lay between the germline ends. The CDR3 bases are TGTGCCAGCAGCTTAGCCCCGGGGAAAGCCTACGAGCAGTACTTC. It specifies CASSLAPGKAYEQYF.

The chain couples TRBV11-2 to TRBJ1-1; the D gene is possibly TRBD1 (5 bases). Germline V CDR1 and CDR2: SGHAT, FQNNGV. Trimming removed 1 base at V and 3 bases at J, with 9 bases between. This CDR3 is 14 amino acids long. The CDR3 region has the DNA TGTGCCAGCAGCTTAGGCGTAGGGGACACTGAAGCTTTCTTT. It encodes CASSLGVGDTEAFF.